What follows is one TCR beta chain and its context. This sample was taken from a study of blood T cell repertoires in COVID-19. Study in general: Acute-phase and convalescent COVID-19 samples originated in the United States, Italy and Spain.

Sequenced by immunoSEQ multiplex PCR; TCRdb stores in-frame clones only, minus some. The sample lists 300,000 to 450,000 clones, 88% occurring once. This TCR was recovered from a woman aged 18-29 years who had recovered from COVID-19. The sample comprised PBMCs or T cells enriched from blood (not recorded which).

This chain's CDR3 is CASSDQALNTEAFF. CDR3 in DNA: TGTGCCAGCAGTGATCAGGCCCTGAACACTGAAGCTTTCTTT. The rearrangement uses TRBV2 and TRBJ1-1, with D hard to call. Per the germline V gene, CDR1 is SNHLY and CDR2 is FYNNEI. The CDR3 totals 14 residues. The V and J ends lost 3 bases and 0 bases respectively, with 8 bases between them.